What follows are 27 T cell receptor beta chains derived from one specimen sequenced in a study of blood T cell repertoires in COVID-19. This table comes from immunoSEQ multiplex PCR, and its TCRdb copy is limited to in-frame clones, with some not included. The sample includes about 76,000 clones, approximately 85% of them seen just once. Sequencing used peripheral blood. These receptor sequences come from a human donor in a cohort sampled during active COVID-19.

This chain uses TRBV29-1 with TRBJ1-2; unclear D gene. The V gene lost 0 bases and the J gene lost 4 bases, with 6 bases spanning the gap. CDR1 is SQVTM, CDR2 ANQGSEA, per germline. The CDR3 is 12 residues long. The chain's CDR3 is CSVEDSSYGYTF. CDR3 coding DNA: TGCAGCGTTGAAGATAGTAGCTATGGCTACACCTTC.

This rearrangement joins TRBV5-4 to TRBJ1-2, with D possibly being TRBD1 (5 bases). This CDR3 is 16 amino acids long. With 0 bases removed from V and 4 bases from J, the gap between germline ends came to 16 bases. From germline, CDR1 is SGHNT and CDR2 YYREEE (reference sequence). CDR3: CASSLARTQTIYGYTF. CDR3 sequence (DNA): TGTGCCAGCAGCTTGGCCCGGACACAAACCATCTATGGCTACACCTTC.

Written as DNA, the CDR3 is TGTGCCAGCAGCTTGGAAGGGGCGAACGGCTACACCTTC. It yields the protein CASSLEGANGYTF. V is TRBV5-5 and J is TRBJ1-2; D possibly corresponds to TRBD1 (5 bases). The germline gives CDR1 SGHKS, CDR2 YYEKEE (reference sequence). The CDR3 is 13 amino acids. The V and J ends lost 0 bases and 8 bases respectively, with 11 bases between them.

This rearrangement joins TRBV6-5 to TRBJ1-2; 7 nucleotides line up with TRBD1. The length of the CDR3 is 11 residues. The junction had 6 bases not matched to a gene; V was cut back by 6 bases and J by 11 bases. CDR1 is MNHEY, CDR2 SVGAGI, per germline. The CDR3 sequence: CASSRDSQYTF. CDR3 nucleotides: TGTGCCAGCAGCCGGGACAGCCAATACACCTTC.

CDR3 residues: CASSQDRQGESPLHF. In DNA form, the CDR3 reads TGCGCCAGCAGCCAAGATCGACAGGGGGAATCACCCCTCCACTTT. The rearrangement uses TRBV4-1 and TRBJ1-6, with 9 bases aligning to TRBD1. In germline, CDR1 is MGHRA, CDR2 YSYEKL. The V and J ends lost 0 bases and 10 bases, in that order; junction bases with no gene match: 4. This CDR3 comprises 15 residues.

V usage is TRBV7-8 and J usage is TRBJ2-1, with D uncertain. The ends were cut back, 4 bases at V and 6 bases at J, with 10 bases in the middle. CDR1 SGHVS and CDR2 FQNEAQ come from the germline V gene. The CDR3 has 13 amino acids. The CDR3 nucleotides read TGTGCCAGCAGCTATCTACCGGGCAATGAGCAGTTCTTC. It specifies CASSYLPGNEQFF.

For this clone: Other DNA sequences within the sample encode an identical CDR3. The V and J genes are TRBV15 and TRBJ1-5, with a weak D call TRBD1 (6 bases). This CDR3 has 15 amino acids. Trimming stripped 1 base from V and 0 bases from J, with 7 bases between. CDR1 LNHNV and CDR2 YYDKDF come from the germline V gene (reference sequence). DNA of the CDR3: TGTGCCACCAGCAGAGGGGGGCATAGCAATCAGCCCCAGCATTTT. This codes for CATSRGGHSNQPQHF. Based on the CDR3 plus reference TRBV15 and TRBJ1-5, the full variable domain is DAMVIQNPRYQVTQFGKPVTLSCSQTLNHNVMYWYQQKSSQAPKLLFHYYDKDFNNEADTPDNFQSRRPNTSFCFLDIRSPGLGDTAMYLCATSRGGHSNQPQHFGDGTRLSIL.

The chain combines TRBV4-1 with TRBJ2-3; 15 positions match TRBD2. This CDR3 comprises 19 residues. From germline, CDR1 is MGHRA and CDR2 YSYEKL. V lost 4 bases to trimming and J lost 0 bases; unmatched junction nucleotides: 8. The CDR3 sequence is CASSPPPGLAGGSTDTQYF. The CDR3 coding sequence is TGCGCCAGCAGCCCTCCCCCAGGACTAGCGGGGGGGAGCACAGATACGCAGTATTTT.

V is TRBV6-6 and J is TRBJ2-3; D is unclear. CDR1 is MNHNY, CDR2 SVGAGI, per germline (reference sequence). The V end lost 4 bases, the J end lost 1 base, and 6 bases lay between the germline ends. The length of the CDR3 is 13 residues. CDR3 protein: CASSLTRTDTQYF. The CDR3 DNA follows: TGTGCCAGCAGTTTAACTCGCACAGATACGCAGTATTTT.

This clone was detected once. The J gene is TRBJ1-1, the V gene TRBV7-3; 10 positions match TRBD1. With V trimmed by 8 bases and J by 4 bases, 4 bases remained unmatched. Germline loops: CDR1 SGHTA, CDR2 FQGTGA. This CDR3 has 13 residues. The CDR3 DNA reads as TGTGCCAGCTCCCGGGACAGGGGCACTGAAGCTTTCTTT. Translation: CASSRDRGTEAFF. Drawing the rest from reference TRBV7-3 and TRBJ1-1, the complete variable domain is GAGVSQTPSNKVTEKGKYVELRCDPISGHTALYWYRQSLGQGPEFLIYFQGTGAADDSGLPNDRFFAVRPEGSVSTLKIQRTERGDSAVYLCASSRDRGTEAFFGQGTRLTVV.

The CDR3 region has the DNA TGTGCCAGCAGTTACTCAAGCCACGGGATGGGGCAGTTCTTC. Protein: CASSYSSHGMGQFF. The V gene is TRBV6-2 or TRBV6-3, the J gene TRBJ2-1; maybe TRBD2 (5 bases). V lost 0 bases to trimming and J lost 12 bases, with 15 bases between them. This CDR3 region has 14 residues. In germline, CDR1 is MNHEY, CDR2 SVGEGT.

V and J are TRBV7-7 and TRBJ2-5; no firm D call. Trimming pared 1 base from V and 3 bases from J, leaving 12 bases between. Germline loops: CDR1 SSHAT, CDR2 FNYEAQ (reference sequence). CDR3 length: 15 residues. CDR3 nucleotides: TGTGCCAGCAGCTTAGGGGCCGTCCCCGAAGAGACCCAGTACTTC. It yields the protein CASSLGAVPEETQYF.

The rearrangement uses TRBV15 and TRBJ2-7, with 9 bases matching TRBD1. CDR1 and CDR2 from the germline V gene are LNHNV and YYDKDF (reference sequence). Trimming took 0 bases from V and 3 from J; bases not matched to a gene: 3. The CDR3 totals 15 residues. The chain's CDR3 is CATSRDRQGGYEQYF. The CDR3 nucleotides are TGTGCCACCAGCAGAGACAGACAGGGGGGCTACGAGCAGTACTTC.

This clone was seen a handful of times. This rearrangement joins TRBV7-6 to TRBJ1-1; unclear D gene. The germline V and J ends were trimmed by 4 bases and 5 bases, with 14 bases remaining between them. CDR3 length: 14 residues. Per the germline V gene, CDR1 is SGHVS and CDR2 is FNYEAQ. CDR3 amino acids: CASSSSVGGTEAFF. The CDR3 DNA is TGTGCCAGCAGCTCCTCCGTGGGCGGGACTGAAGCTTTCTTT.

The V call is TRBV11-2, the J call TRBJ2-7, with 8 bases aligning to TRBD1. V lost 5 bases, J lost 6 bases, and 6 bases stayed unmatched. The length of the CDR3 is 13 residues. CDR1 SGHAT and CDR2 FQNNGV come from the germline V gene. The CDR3 is CASSPGQGAEQYF. In DNA, the CDR3 is TGTGCCAGCAGCCCTGGACAGGGAGCCGAGCAGTACTTC. The variable domain in full, with the rest retrieved from reference TRBV11-2 and TRBJ2-7, is EAGVAQSPRYKIIEKRQSVAFWCNPISGHATLYWYQQILGQGPKLLIQFQNNGVVDDSQLPKDRFSAERLKGVDSTLKIQPAKLEDSAVYLCASSPGQGAEQYFGPGTRLTVT.

The V call is TRBV28, the J call TRBJ1-2; TRBD1 matches 7 bases. CDR1 and CDR2 (germline): MDHEN, SYDVKM. The V gene end was trimmed by 5 bases and the J gene end by 8 bases; junction bases not matched to a gene: 2. The CDR3 consists of 11 residues. CDR3 sequence: CASSDRVGYTF. The DNA of the CDR3 is TGTGCCAGCAGTGACAGGGTAGGCTACACCTTC.

The J gene is TRBJ1-4, the V gene TRBV5-1, with D possibly TRBD1 on 6 matching bases. The CDR3 has 14 residues. V was clipped by 3 bases and J by 7 bases, with 13 bases between them. Germline V CDR1 and CDR2: SGHRS, YFSETQ. For the CDR3, the DNA is TGCGCCAGCAGCTCCACCCCAGGGGCTGAAAAACTGTTTTTT. This codes for CASSSTPGAEKLFF.

The chain is built from TRBV29-1 and TRBJ2-7; TRBD1 is a possible D gene (5 bases). Between the trimmed V and J ends, which lost 4 bases and 5 bases, there was a span of 15 bases. CDR1 is SQVTM, CDR2 ANQGSEA, per germline. The CDR3 contains 13 residues. The CDR3 is CSVALAGPHEQYF. In DNA, the CDR3 is TGCAGCGTTGCGTTGGCAGGGCCCCACGAGCAGTACTTC.

Written as DNA, the CDR3 is TGTGCCAGCAGTCAGGGGGCCGGGGAGCAGTACTTC. This encodes CASSQGAGEQYF. The gene calls are TRBV12-3 or TRBV12-4 and TRBJ2-7; 8 bases fit TRBD1. This CDR3 contains 12 residues. Trimming at V came to 5 bases and at J to 7 bases, leaving 4 bases not matched to a gene.

The V gene is TRBV4-2, the J gene TRBJ1-6; D possibly corresponds to TRBD1 (6 bases). CDR1 LGHNA and CDR2 YNFKEQ come from the germline V gene. Trimming cost V 3 bases and J 11 bases, with 14 bases left between them. The CDR3 is 14 residues long. CDR3 bases: TGTGCCAGCAGCCACGACAGGTCCCGGACACCCCTCCACTTT. This encodes CASSHDRSRTPLHF.

The CDR3 loop is CASSQAGGNEQFF. For the CDR3, the DNA is TGTGCCAGCAGCCAAGCGGGGGGCAATGAGCAGTTCTTC. The chain recombines TRBV3-1 (or the pseudogene TRBV3-2) with TRBJ2-1; 7 bases are shared with TRBD2. Germline V gene lookup returns CDR1 LGHDT and CDR2 YNNKEL (reference sequence). V was clipped by 1 base and J by 6 bases; unmatched bases: 0. CDR3 length: 13 residues.

The chain employs TRBV7-9 and TRBJ2-2, with a tentative D call TRBD1 (5 bases). V gave up 6 bases and J gave up 4 bases, with 12 bases separating them. The CDR3 is made up of 14 amino acids. Per germline, CDR1 SEHNR and CDR2 FQNEAQ (reference sequence). CDR3 bases: TGTGCCAGCAGTAGGACAACCAGCACCGGGGAGCTGTTTTTT. Amino acid sequence: CASSRTTSTGELFF.

This clone was found a few times. This chain connects TRBV11-2 to TRBJ2-7; possible D gene TRBD1, 5 bases. The CDR3 spans 13 residues. Per germline, CDR1 SGHAT and CDR2 FQNNGV. The V and J ends lost 4 bases and 7 bases respectively, with 14 bases between them. The CDR3 nucleotides are TGTGCCAGCAGCTCAGGGCTTTCGAGGGAGCAGTACTTC. Amino acid sequence: CASSSGLSREQYF.

The rearrangement joins TRBV9 to TRBJ2-1; perhaps TRBD2 as D (5 bases). The CDR3 sequence is 14 residues long. Germline CDR1 reads SGDLS; CDR2 reads YYNGEE. The V and J ends lost 0 bases and 8 bases respectively, with 12 bases between them. The CDR3 DNA sequence: TGTGCCAGCAGCGTAGCGCCTAGCCGCGATGAGCAGTTCTTC. Amino acid sequence: CASSVAPSRDEQFF.

The chain recombines TRBV15 with TRBJ2-3; D is uncertain. CDR1 and CDR2 (germline): LNHNV, YYDKDF (reference sequence). Trimming left V 1 base short and J 0 bases short, with 11 bases between. The CDR3 spans 16 residues. DNA for the CDR3: TGTGCCACCAGCAGAGGCCAGAAGTATAGCACAGATACGCAGTATTTT. Its translation: CATSRGQKYSTDTQYF. Variable domain in full (rest from reference TRBV15 and TRBJ2-3): DAMVIQNPRYQVTQFGKPVTLSCSQTLNHNVMYWYQQKSSQAPKLLFHYYDKDFNNEADTPDNFQSRRPNTSFCFLDIRSPGLGDTAMYLCATSRGQKYSTDTQYFGPGTRLTVL.

The CDR3 DNA reads TGTGCCAGCAGTTTGTGGTCCGGGACAGGGGAGCAAGAGACCCAGTACTTC. Translating it yields CASSLWSGTGEQETQYF. The chain uses TRBV28 and TRBJ2-5; 10 bases map to TRBD1. J was trimmed by 2 bases and V by 3 bases; bases with no gene match: 9. CDR3 length equals 17 residues. Germline V gene sequence: CDR1 MDHEN, CDR2 SYDVKM.

This chain uses TRBV6-4 with TRBJ2-7; 9 nucleotides line up with TRBD2. CDR1 MRHNA and CDR2 SNTAGT come from the germline V gene. This CDR3 contains 16 residues. The V gene end was trimmed by 3 bases and the J gene end by 6 bases; junction bases not matched to a gene: 12. The CDR3: CASSELAGTAFREQYF. In DNA, the CDR3 is TGTGCCAGCAGTGAGCTAGCGGGGACTGCCTTCCGCGAGCAGTACTTC.